The rows below give T cell receptor beta chains drawn from one sample of a study of T cells in localized non-small cell lung cancer. Sequenced by immunoSEQ multiplex PCR; TCRdb stores in-frame clones only, minus some. The table lists tens of thousands of clones, about nine tenths of them singletons. The source was peripheral blood, collected before any cancer treatment. The source of these receptors is a woman aged 35 to 75 with stage I lung adenocarcinoma. Both conserved end residues are part of each CDR3. Each record gives: J gene, D gene, V gene, clone size, CDR3 protein, CDR3 DNA. D genes are given only for firm matches. The listing skips clone size in some rows; elsewhere it reads once, few, many or a size class.

j_gene: TRBJ1-6
d_gene: .
v_gene: TRBV6-1
abundance: .
CDR3aa: CASKTPNSPLHF
CDR3nt: TGTGCCAGCAAAACTCCAAATTCACCCCTCCACTTT

j_gene: TRBJ1-1
d_gene: .
v_gene: TRBV7-2
abundance: .
CDR3aa: CASSPSRQGTEAFF
CDR3nt: TGTGCCAGCAGCCCTAGTCGTCAGGGCACTGAAGCTTTCTTT

j_gene: TRBJ2-7
d_gene: TRBD1
v_gene: TRBV5-6
abundance: .
CDR3aa: CASTLLTGDSYEQYF
CDR3nt: TGTGCCAGCACCCTCTTGACAGGGGATAGCTACGAGCAGTACTTC

j_gene: TRBJ2-2
d_gene: .
v_gene: TRBV5-6
abundance: .
CDR3aa: CASNPGGPTGELFF
CDR3nt: TGTGCCAGCAACCCCGGGGGACCCACCGGGGAGCTGTTTTTT

j_gene: TRBJ1-1
d_gene: .
v_gene: TRBV29-1
abundance: .
CDR3aa: CSVRIGNTEAFF
CDR3nt: TGCAGCGTTAGAATAGGGAACACTGAAGCTTTCTTT

j_gene: TRBJ2-2
d_gene: TRBD1
v_gene: TRBV6-5
abundance: .
CDR3aa: CASSKQGAGGELFF
CDR3nt: TGTGCCAGCAGCAAACAGGGGGCGGGCGGGGAGCTGTTTTTT

j_gene: TRBJ2-7
d_gene: TRBD1
v_gene: TRBV2
abundance: .
CDR3aa: CASNFRGNEQYF
CDR3nt: TGTGCCAGCAATTTCAGGGGGAACGAGCAGTACTTC

j_gene: TRBJ2-3
d_gene: TRBD1
v_gene: TRBV5-8
abundance: .
CDR3aa: CASSRGTGTLTDTQYF
CDR3nt: TGTGCCAGCAGCAGAGGGACAGGCACACTCACAGATACGCAGTATTTT

j_gene: TRBJ2-1
d_gene: TRBD1
v_gene: TRBV9
abundance: once
CDR3aa: CASTPGQRNYNEQFF
CDR3nt: TGTGCCAGCACCCCGGGACAGCGAAACTACAATGAGCAGTTCTTC

j_gene: TRBJ2-5
d_gene: TRBD2
v_gene: TRBV7-6
abundance: .
CDR3aa: CVSSLGLAGGQETQYF
CDR3nt: TGTGTCAGCAGCCTTGGACTAGCGGGGGGCCAAGAGACCCAGTACTTC

j_gene: TRBJ1-2
d_gene: .
v_gene: TRBV14
abundance: .
CDR3aa: CASSQVGPRRHGYTF
CDR3nt: TGTGCCAGCAGCCAGGTTGGACCGCGAAGGCATGGCTACACCTTC

j_gene: TRBJ2-3
d_gene: .
v_gene: TRBV28
abundance: .
CDR3aa: CASRPTPDTQYF
CDR3nt: TGTGCCAGCAGACCTACCCCCGATACGCAGTATTTT

j_gene: TRBJ2-3
d_gene: TRBD2
v_gene: TRBV5-1
abundance: .
CDR3aa: CASSLLAGSTDTQYF
CDR3nt: TGCGCCAGCAGCTTGCTAGCGGGGAGCACAGATACGCAGTATTTT

j_gene: TRBJ2-3
d_gene: TRBD1
v_gene: TRBV30
abundance: .
CDR3aa: CAWSRDRGFPDTQYF
CDR3nt: TGTGCCTGGAGTCGGGACAGGGGGTTTCCAGATACGCAGTATTTT

j_gene: TRBJ1-1
d_gene: .
v_gene: TRBV7-2
abundance: .
CDR3aa: CASSSGTKKNIGAFF
CDR3nt: TGTGCCAGCAGCTCCGGGACGAAAAAGAATATAGGGGCTTTCTTT

j_gene: TRBJ2-1
d_gene: TRBD2
v_gene: TRBV19
abundance: .
CDR3aa: CASSPRLAGGLNNEQFF
CDR3nt: TGTGCCAGTAGTCCCCGACTAGCGGGGGGGCTAAACAATGAGCAGTTCTTC

j_gene: TRBJ2-1
d_gene: TRBD1
v_gene: TRBV27
abundance: .
CDR3aa: CAGTFTRGPRYNEQFF
CDR3nt: TGTGCCGGCACCTTTACCAGGGGGCCCCGATACAATGAGCAGTTCTTC

j_gene: TRBJ2-7
d_gene: .
v_gene: TRBV7-9
abundance: .
CDR3aa: CASSLGTPEQYF
CDR3nt: TGTGCCAGCAGCTTAGGGACACCAGAGCAGTACTTC

j_gene: TRBJ2-7
d_gene: TRBD2
v_gene: TRBV6-5
abundance: .
CDR3aa: CASRRLAGGSYEQYF
CDR3nt: TGTGCCAGCAGGCGACTAGCGGGGGGGTCCTACGAGCAGTACTTC

j_gene: TRBJ2-3
d_gene: .
v_gene: TRBV4-3
abundance: .
CDR3aa: CASSQKAGPDTQYF
CDR3nt: TGCGCCAGCAGCCAAAAGGCGGGGCCAGATACGCAGTATTTT

j_gene: TRBJ1-2
d_gene: .
v_gene: TRBV7-9
abundance: .
CDR3aa: CASSWDGPLGYTF
CDR3nt: TGTGCCAGCAGCTGGGACGGGCCCTTGGGCTACACCTTC

j_gene: TRBJ2-7
d_gene: TRBD1
v_gene: TRBV27
abundance: once
CDR3aa: CAVGPGQGYEQYF
CDR3nt: TGTGCCGTGGGACCGGGACAGGGATACGAGCAGTACTTC

j_gene: TRBJ2-7
d_gene: .
v_gene: TRBV18
abundance: .
CDR3aa: CASSPLRAPSEQYF
CDR3nt: TGTGCCAGCTCACCGCTCCGGGCCCCCAGTGAGCAGTACTTC

j_gene: TRBJ1-2
d_gene: .
v_gene: TRBV13
abundance: .
CDR3aa: CASSLAGSANYGYTF
CDR3nt: TGTGCCAGCAGCTTAGCGGGTTCAGCTAACTATGGCTACACCTTC

j_gene: TRBJ2-1
d_gene: .
v_gene: TRBV2
abundance: .
CDR3aa: CASSGTYNEQFF
CDR3nt: TGTGCCAGCAGTGGTACTTATAATGAGCAGTTCTTC

j_gene: TRBJ1-6
d_gene: .
v_gene: TRBV5-8
abundance: .
CDR3aa: CASSQGTANSPLHF
CDR3nt: TGTGCCAGCAGCCAAGGGACGGCGAATTCACCCCTCCACTTT

j_gene: TRBJ2-1
d_gene: TRBD2
v_gene: TRBV18
abundance: .
CDR3aa: CASSPRLSGGAVDEQFF
CDR3nt: TGTGCCAGCTCACCCCGCCTCAGCGGGGGGGCTGTTGATGAGCAGTTCTTC

j_gene: TRBJ1-2
d_gene: TRBD1
v_gene: TRBV7-2
abundance: once
CDR3aa: CASSLAGTGVYGYTF
CDR3nt: TGTGCCAGCAGCTTAGCGGGGACAGGGGTGTATGGCTACACCTTC

j_gene: TRBJ1-4
d_gene: TRBD1
v_gene: TRBV7-2
abundance: .
CDR3aa: CASSWGQGAGKLFF
CDR3nt: TGTGCCAGCAGCTGGGGACAGGGGGCTGGAAAACTGTTTTTT

j_gene: TRBJ2-5
d_gene: .
v_gene: TRBV11-1
abundance: .
CDR3aa: CASSTAFRGGRKTQYF
CDR3nt: TGTGCCAGCAGCACCGCTTTTCGGGGTGGTCGTAAGACCCAGTACTTC

j_gene: TRBJ2-7
d_gene: TRBD2
v_gene: TRBV6-5
abundance: .
CDR3aa: CASSYSPAGYEQYF
CDR3nt: TGTGCCAGCAGTTACTCACCAGCGGGGTACGAGCAGTACTTC

j_gene: TRBJ1-2
d_gene: .
v_gene: TRBV7-9
abundance: once
CDR3aa: CASSLLSYSNYGYTF
CDR3nt: TGTGCCAGCAGCTTGCTTAGTTATTCTAACTATGGCTACACCTTC

j_gene: TRBJ1-1
d_gene: .
v_gene: TRBV7-9
abundance: .
CDR3aa: CASSLAGTANTEAFF
CDR3nt: TGTGCCAGCAGCTTAGCAGGGACGGCTAACACTGAAGCTTTCTTT

j_gene: TRBJ2-1
d_gene: TRBD1
v_gene: TRBV25-1
abundance: .
CDR3aa: CASSEGTGAMVNEQFF
CDR3nt: TGTGCCAGCAGTGAAGGGACAGGGGCTATGGTTAATGAGCAGTTCTTC

j_gene: TRBJ1-2
d_gene: .
v_gene: TRBV4-3
abundance: .
CDR3aa: CASSQQRDIGVYGYTF
CDR3nt: TGCGCCAGCAGCCAACAACGGGACATCGGGGTCTATGGCTACACCTTC

j_gene: TRBJ1-4
d_gene: .
v_gene: TRBV7-9
abundance: .
CDR3aa: CASSLALSVSNEKLFF
CDR3nt: TGTGCCAGCAGCTTAGCGTTGTCAGTTTCTAATGAAAAACTGTTTTTT

j_gene: TRBJ1-6
d_gene: .
v_gene: TRBV4-3
abundance: .
CDR3aa: CASSRLQGNNSPLHF
CDR3nt: TGCGCCAGCAGCCGGTTACAGGGAAATAATTCACCCCTCCACTTT

j_gene: TRBJ1-3
d_gene: TRBD1
v_gene: TRBV10-3
abundance: .
CDR3aa: CAISEGQDRKSGNTIYF
CDR3nt: TGTGCCATCAGTGAGGGCCAGGACAGGAAATCTGGAAACACCATATATTTT

j_gene: TRBJ1-2
d_gene: .
v_gene: TRBV29-1
abundance: .
CDR3aa: CSVEWAGDGGYTF
CDR3nt: TGCAGCGTTGAATGGGCAGGGGATGGTGGCTACACCTTC

j_gene: TRBJ1-5
d_gene: TRBD1
v_gene: TRBV5-6
abundance: .
CDR3aa: CASSLGDREPQHF
CDR3nt: TGTGCCAGCAGCTTGGGGGACAGGGAGCCCCAGCATTTT

j_gene: TRBJ1-5
d_gene: .
v_gene: TRBV7-9
abundance: .
CDR3aa: CASSDGGYQPQHF
CDR3nt: TGTGCCAGCAGCGATGGGGGGTATCAGCCCCAGCATTTT

j_gene: TRBJ2-5
d_gene: .
v_gene: TRBV7-2
abundance: .
CDR3aa: CASSLASRQETQYF
CDR3nt: TGTGCCAGCAGCTTAGCTAGCAGGCAAGAGACCCAGTACTTC

j_gene: TRBJ2-1
d_gene: TRBD2
v_gene: TRBV2
abundance: .
CDR3aa: CASSGGLAEDNEQFF
CDR3nt: TGTGCCAGCAGCGGTGGACTAGCGGAGGACAATGAGCAGTTCTTC

j_gene: TRBJ2-7
d_gene: TRBD1
v_gene: TRBV27
abundance: .
CDR3aa: CAVSLRTGNEQYF
CDR3nt: TGTGCCGTCAGCCTTCGGACAGGGAACGAGCAGTACTTC

j_gene: TRBJ2-3
d_gene: .
v_gene: TRBV10-2
abundance: .
CDR3aa: CASSSTNTDTQYF
CDR3nt: TGCGCCAGCAGTAGCACTAACACAGATACGCAGTATTTT

j_gene: TRBJ2-7
d_gene: .
v_gene: TRBV2
abundance: .
CDR3aa: CASSEGQFYEQYF
CDR3nt: TGTGCCAGCAGTGAAGGCCAGTTCTACGAGCAGTACTTC

j_gene: TRBJ1-3
d_gene: .
v_gene: TRBV5-1
abundance: few
CDR3aa: CASSPYGPSSGNTIYF
CDR3nt: TGCGCCAGCAGCCCCTACGGACCGAGCTCTGGAAACACCATATATTTT

j_gene: TRBJ2-7
d_gene: TRBD1
v_gene: TRBV27
abundance: .
CDR3aa: CASSWTRDSPYEQYF
CDR3nt: TGTGCCAGCAGTTGGACCCGGGACAGCCCCTACGAGCAGTACTTC

j_gene: TRBJ1-1
d_gene: TRBD1
v_gene: TRBV7-9
abundance: .
CDR3aa: CASSDRTGGVSTEAFF
CDR3nt: TGTGCCAGCAGCGACCGGACAGGGGGCGTGAGCACTGAAGCTTTCTTT

j_gene: TRBJ1-2
d_gene: .
v_gene: TRBV5-1
abundance: .
CDR3aa: CASSSHKGRGGGYTF
CDR3nt: TGCGCCAGCAGCTCCCATAAGGGGAGAGGTGGAGGCTACACCTTC

j_gene: TRBJ2-7
d_gene: .
v_gene: TRBV7-2
abundance: .
CDR3aa: CASSLYAGRGEQYF
CDR3nt: TGTGCCAGCAGCTTATACGCGGGGCGTGGGGAGCAGTACTTC

j_gene: TRBJ2-3
d_gene: TRBD2
v_gene: TRBV29-1
abundance: once
CDR3aa: CSVAHSGGGTDTQYF
CDR3nt: TGCAGCGTTGCCCATAGCGGGGGCGGCACAGATACGCAGTATTTT